These 26 T cell receptor beta chains were all obtained from the same sample, sequenced in a study of cytomegalovirus exposure and HLA in healthy donors. The PCR employed 60 Vbeta primers together with 13 Jbeta primers. Assay used: immunoSEQ multiplex PCR; TCRdb lists only in-frame clones, some missing. The profile shows about 69,000 clones, about three quarters of them singletons. What was sequenced was PBMCs. The receptors derive from a man younger than 30 in good health and CMV-seronegative.

The V gene is TRBV18, the J gene TRBJ2-3; 9 bases are shared with TRBD1. Germline assignment: CDR1 KGHSH and CDR2 LQKENI. Unmatched junction bases numbered 1, after V lost 3 bases and J lost 3 bases. This CDR3 region has 14 residues. The CDR3 spells CASSPGQGTDTQYF. The CDR3, as DNA: TGTGCCAGCTCACCGGGACAGGGTACAGATACGCAGTATTTT. Complete variable domain (other parts from reference TRBV18 and TRBJ2-3): NAGVMQNPRHLVRRRGQEARLRCSPMKGHSHVYWYRQLPEEGLKFMVYLQKENIIDESGMPKERFSAEFPKEGPSILRIQQVVRGDSAAYFCASSPGQGTDTQYFGPGTRLTVL.

V gene TRBV4-1 combines with J gene TRBJ2-3, with D tentatively TRBD2 (5 bases). The CDR3 length is 15 residues. Trimming left V 0 bases short and J 2 bases short, with 9 bases between. Germline V gene lookup returns CDR1 MGHRA and CDR2 YSYEKL. DNA for the CDR3: TGCGCCAGCAGCCAAGATCGGGGTTACACAGATACGCAGTATTTT. Protein: CASSQDRGYTDTQYF.

The V call is TRBV2, the J call TRBJ2-7, with 8 bases that match TRBD1. Germline V CDR1 and CDR2: SNHLY, FYNNEI. V dropped 11 bases and J dropped 2; count of bases not matched to a gene: 11. This CDR3 is 14 amino acids long. The CDR3 DNA follows: TGTGCCTCTAGACTGGGACAGGTGACCTACGAGCAGTACTTC. Translated, it gives CASRLGQVTYEQYF.

The chain carries TRBV10-3 and TRBJ2-5; 7 bases fit TRBD1. The CDR3 is 14 amino acids. J was trimmed by 3 bases and V by 6 bases; bases with no gene match: 7. The germline CDR1 and CDR2 sequences are ENHRY and SYGVKD. Here the CDR3 reads CAIRGYRGEETQYF. For the CDR3, the DNA is TGTGCCATCAGGGGGTACAGGGGAGAAGAGACCCAGTACTTC.

In its sample, this clone was seen once. The J gene is TRBJ2-2, the V gene TRBV5-1; D unresolved. This CDR3 has 15 amino acids. Germline V gene sequence: CDR1 SGHRS, CDR2 YFSETQ. V gave up 2 bases and J gave up 6 bases, with 14 bases separating them. CDR3 sequence (DNA): TGCGCCAGCAGCTTTTCCCCCTCTGGCCCCGGGGAGCTGTTTTTT. Amino acids: CASSFSPSGPGELFF.

This clone was recorded a few times. The J gene is TRBJ1-1, the V gene TRBV14; 7 nucleotides match TRBD1. The germline gives CDR1 SGHDN, CDR2 FVKESK. Trimming took 1 base from V and 2 from J; bases not matched to a gene: 16. This CDR3 is built from 19 residues. The DNA for the CDR3 is TGTGCCAGCAGCCAAGGCCCGACAGGGTGGCTCCACCCCAACACTGAAGCTTTCTTT. This encodes CASSQGPTGWLHPNTEAFF.

The chain carries TRBV19 and TRBJ2-2; possibly TRBD1 for D (5 bases). V gave up 7 bases and J gave up 4 bases, with 31 bases separating them. The CDR3 extends over 20 amino acids. Germline V gene data show CDR1 as LNHDA and CDR2 as SQIVND (reference sequence). The CDR3 nucleotides are TGTGCCAGTACCCAACCCCCCCAATTCGCAGGGTTTGATGGCACCGGGGAGCTGTTTTTT. Encoded protein: CASTQPPQFAGFDGTGELFF.

Notes on this clone: A read error may account for a junction end that differs from germline. The chain combines TRBV18 with TRBJ1-2, with 8 bases aligning to TRBD1. The CDR3 length is 15 residues. The germline V gene encodes CDR1 KGHSH and CDR2 LQKENI. The CDR3 loop is CASSTPGQDTSGYTF. In DNA, the CDR3 is TGTGCCAGCTCAACACCGGGACAGGACACGAGTGGCTACACCTTC.

The gene calls are TRBV7-9 and TRBJ2-1, with 10 bases fitting TRBD2. The CDR3 covers 16 residues. Germline V gives CDR1 SEHNR, CDR2 FQNEAQ (reference sequence). V trimming: 2 bases; J trimming: 7 bases; junction bases outside the gene matches: 8. The CDR3 sequence is CASSLSGSSGGNEQFF. CDR3 DNA: TGTGCCAGCAGCTTATCAGGGAGTAGCGGGGGGAATGAGCAGTTCTTC.

V is TRBV10-1 and J is TRBJ1-5, with TRBD1 identical over 7 bases. The CDR3 is 16 residues long. Unmatched junction bases numbered 18, after V lost 10 bases and J lost 6 bases. Per the germline V gene, CDR1 is WNHNN and CDR2 is SYGVQD (reference sequence). The CDR3 DNA sequence: TGCGCCAAAGAACCCGAAAACGGCCGACAGGGTCAGCCCCAGCATTTT. It specifies CAKEPENGRQGQPQHF.

The chain recombines TRBV7-2 with TRBJ2-6; a weak D match, TRBD1 (6 bases). V lost 5 bases and J lost 1, with 9 bases in between. The CDR3 totals 15 residues. CDR1 is SGHTA and CDR2 is FQGNSA in the germline V gene. CDR3 DNA sequence: TGTGCCAGCAGCCTAACAGGGTCTGGGGCCAACGTCCTGACTTTC. This encodes CASSLTGSGANVLTF. Full variable domain (rest looked up from reference TRBV7-2 and TRBJ2-6): GAGVSQSPSNKVTEKGKDVELRCDPISGHTALYWYRQSLGQGLEFLIYFQGNSAPDKSGLPSDRFSAERTGGSVSTLTIQRTQQEDSAVYLCASSLTGSGANVLTFGAGSRLTVL.

The J gene is TRBJ2-7, the V gene TRBV7-6; TRBD1 might be the D (5 bases). The V gene's germline CDR1 is SGHVS and CDR2 FNYEAQ. Between the trimmed V and J ends, which lost 1 base and 0 bases, there was a span of 13 bases. The CDR3 has 16 residues. CDR3 nucleotides: TGTGCCAGCAGCTTAGGCTCAGGGTTCCTCTCCTACGAGCAGTACTTC. Its translation is CASSLGSGFLSYEQYF.

This clone was observed once. The chain employs TRBV6-5 and TRBJ2-1, with TRBD2 identical over 11 bases. The length of the CDR3 is 14 residues. After removal of 7 bases from V and 6 bases from J, the junction contained 5 bases not matched to a gene. Per the germline V gene, CDR1 is MNHEY and CDR2 is SVGAGI. CDR3 amino acids: CASTVAGGSNEQFF. CDR3 DNA: TGTGCCAGCACCGTAGCGGGGGGGAGCAATGAGCAGTTCTTC.

This clone was found a few times. The V call is TRBV19, the J call TRBJ1-1; weak D call: TRBD1 (6 bases). Germline V gene sequence: CDR1 LNHDA, CDR2 SQIVND (reference sequence). V lost 5 bases and J lost 0, with 10 bases in between. The CDR3 consists of 14 residues. CDR3 region: CASSVDRLNTEAFF. The DNA for the CDR3 is TGTGCCAGTAGTGTGGACAGATTGAACACTGAAGCTTTCTTT.

This clone was observed a single time. The rearrangement joins TRBV5-1 to TRBJ1-1, with D maybe TRBD1 (5 bases). CDR1 and CDR2 (germline): SGHRS, YFSETQ. The CDR3 has 14 amino acids. V lost 4 bases and J 1 base, leaving 11 bases between the germline ends. CDR3 sequence: CASSMGRGNTEAFF. The CDR3 DNA reads as TGCGCCAGCAGCATGGGACGCGGGAACACTGAAGCTTTCTTT. The whole variable domain, remainder taken from reference TRBV5-1 and TRBJ1-1, is KAGVTQTPRYLIKTRGQQVTLSCSPISGHRSVSWYQQTPGQGLQFLFEYFSETQRNKGNFPGRFSGRQFSNSRSEMNVSTLELGDSALYLCASSMGRGNTEAFFGQGTRLTVV.

This clone appeared a single time. This chain links TRBV27 with TRBJ2-7; no firm D call. Germline lookup yields CDR1 MNHEY and CDR2 SMNVEV (reference sequence). The CDR3 totals 15 residues. The V end was cut by 5 bases, the J end by 2 bases, with 16 bases between. The CDR3 DNA reads TGTGCCAGCAGTCTCTTAGGAAACCAGGCCTACGAGCAGTACTTC. Its protein product is CASSLLGNQAYEQYF.

Note on this clone: A junction end diverges from the germline sequence, so it may reflect a read error. This CDR3 is also generated by other DNA sequences in the sample. The rearrangement uses TRBV18 and TRBJ2-7, with TRBD1 matching 10 bases. CDR3 length: 15 residues. In germline, CDR1 is KGHSH, CDR2 LQKENI. The CDR3 reads CASSPAGGTGVEQYF. In DNA form, the CDR3 reads TGCGCCAGCTCACCGGCCGGGGGGACAGGGGTCGAGCAGTACTTC.

The chain combines TRBV11-3 with TRBJ2-7, with 8 positions matching TRBD1. Germline-derived CDR1 and CDR2 are SGHNT and YENEEA. The CDR3 is 14 amino acids. V lost 2 bases, J lost 5 bases, and 5 bases stayed unmatched. The CDR3 loop reads CASSLSDRGHEQYF. CDR3 nucleotide sequence: TGTGCCAGCAGCTTAAGCGACAGGGGACACGAGCAGTACTTC.

The rearrangement links TRBV11-2 to TRBJ2-7; tentatively, D is TRBD1 (6 bases). The V gene's germline CDR1 is SGHAT and CDR2 FQNNGV. The V gene lost 3 bases and the J gene lost 2 bases, with 11 bases spanning the gap. The CDR3 is made up of 14 amino acids. The chain's CDR3 is CASSLRQVTYEQYF. The CDR3 DNA reads TGTGCCAGCAGCTTGCGACAGGTAACCTACGAGCAGTACTTC.

J is TRBJ2-1 and V is TRBV7-3; 15 nucleotides align to TRBD2. CDR1 is SGHTA and CDR2 is FQGTGA in the germline V gene. There are 17 residues in the CDR3. The V segment lost 1 base and the J segment 9 bases; nucleotides outside the gene matches: 7. The CDR3 protein is CASSLSGTSGGLGEQFF. Written as DNA, the CDR3 is TGTGCCAGCAGCTTAAGCGGGACTAGCGGGGGGTTAGGTGAGCAGTTCTTC.

The chain links TRBV2 to TRBJ1-5; 7 nucleotides match TRBD1. V lost 5 bases to trimming and J lost 2 bases; unmatched junction nucleotides: 9. Germline V gene lookup returns CDR1 SNHLY and CDR2 FYNNEI. The CDR3 contains 16 residues. CDR3 nucleotide sequence: TGTGCCAGCAGTACCCGACAGGGAGTGGGCAATCAGCCCCAGCATTTT. As protein: CASSTRQGVGNQPQHF.

CDR3 amino acids: CASSLGTGGAYEQYV. The DNA for the CDR3 is TGTGCCAGCAGCTTGGGGACAGGGGGGGCCTACGAGCAGTACGTC. This chain joins TRBV5-6 and TRBJ2-7; 10 bases are a match to TRBD1. The CDR3 spans 15 residues. CDR1 is SGHDT, CDR2 YYEEEE, per germline. J gave up 2 bases and V 0 bases, and 2 bases lay outside the gene matches.

This rearrangement joins TRBV28 to TRBJ1-2; no firm D call. Germline V lookup: CDR1 MDHEN, CDR2 SYDVKM. CDR3 length: 12 amino acids. The V end lost 3 bases, the J end lost 6 bases, and 8 bases lay between the germline ends. CDR3 region: CASSFWADGYTF. CDR3 bases: TGTGCCAGCAGTTTTTGGGCAGATGGCTACACCTTC.

The J gene is TRBJ2-5, the V gene TRBV2; perhaps TRBD1 as D (6 bases). The CDR3 contains 15 residues. The ends were cut back, 6 bases at V and 2 bases at J, with 16 bases in the middle. Per the germline V gene, CDR1 is SNHLY and CDR2 is FYNNEI. Here the CDR3 DNA reads TGTGCCAGCAGCCAACAGGGTCTAACGCAAGAGACCCAGTACTTC. Its translation is CASSQQGLTQETQYF.

The chain couples TRBV10-3 to TRBJ2-5; the match to TRBD1 covers 7 bases. Trimming at V came to 0 bases and at J to 4 bases, leaving 5 bases not matched to a gene. The CDR3 loop spans 15 amino acids. Germline CDR1 ENHRY, CDR2 SYGVKD. The CDR3, as DNA: TGTGCCATCAGTGAGTCCCCAGACAGGGCAGAGACCCAGTACTTC. This codes for CAISESPDRAETQYF.

The V call is TRBV6-6, the J call TRBJ1-5; 7 bases are shared with TRBD1. Per the germline V gene, CDR1 is MNHNY and CDR2 is SVGAGI (reference sequence). The CDR3 extends over 14 amino acids. V shed 6 bases, J shed 7 bases, and the junction held 9 bases outside the gene matches. For the CDR3, the DNA is TGTGCCAGCAGCCGAGACAGGGCGGGCCAGCCCCAGCATTTT. Its protein is CASSRDRAGQPQHF.